These 23 T cell receptor beta chains share one sample of origin, sequenced in a study of radiotherapy plus CTLA-4 blockade in lung cancer. The assay was immunoSEQ multiplex PCR, and TCRdb's table has in-frame clones only and misses some. The top ten clones hold about 26% of a sample with about 32,000 clones, roughly four fifths of them seen once. This sample comprised peripheral blood, obtained from a patient treated with radiotherapy plus ipilimumab. The receptors derive from a human donor with non-small cell lung cancer that progressed on radiotherapy plus ipilimumab.

The CDR3 bases are TGTGCCAGCAGCCAAGATCACGGGAAGATGAACACTGAAGCTTTCTTT. Encoded protein: CASSQDHGKMNTEAFF. V usage is TRBV14 and J usage is TRBJ1-1, with no clear D. Germline loops: CDR1 SGHDN, CDR2 FVKESK. V was trimmed by 0 bases and J by 0 bases, leaving 11 bases between them. CDR3 length: 16 amino acids.

This rearrangement joins TRBV6-5 to TRBJ1-4; perhaps TRBD1 as D (6 bases). V lost 4 bases, J lost 0 bases, and 12 bases lay in between. Germline V lookup: CDR1 MNHEY, CDR2 SVGAGI. CDR3 length equals 16 residues. CDR3 sequence reads: CASSCPDSSTNEKLFF. CDR3 in DNA: TGTGCCAGCAGTTGCCCGGACAGCTCAACTAATGAAAAACTGTTTTTT.

The chain has TRBV5-8 and TRBJ2-7, with D possibly TRBD2 on 6 matching bases. The CDR3 runs 13 residues. Trimming stripped 2 bases from V and 3 bases from J, with 9 bases between. Germline CDR1 SGHTS, CDR2 YDEGEE. The CDR3 DNA reads as TGTGCCAGCAGCTTCGGGAGCGACTACGAGCAGTACTTC. It yields the protein CASSFGSDYEQYF.

The rearrangement joins TRBV7-2 to TRBJ1-2; TRBD1 matches at 8 bases. The CDR3 is made up of 14 amino acids. Germline assignment: CDR1 SGHTA and CDR2 FQGNSA. V was clipped by 3 bases and J by 8 bases; unmatched bases: 8. CDR3 residues: CASSFGQGGSGYTF. Here the CDR3 DNA reads TGTGCCAGCAGCTTCGGACAGGGCGGTTCGGGCTACACCTTC.

This rearrangement joins TRBV5-1 to TRBJ2-1; tentative D call: TRBD2 (6 bases). Trimming stripped 1 base from V and 4 bases from J, with 15 bases between. The CDR3 consists of 16 residues. Germline CDR1 and CDR2: SGHRS and YFSETQ. Written as DNA, the CDR3 is TGCGCCAGCAGCTTGAATGTCGCGGGGAAATACAATGAGCAGTTCTTC. Protein: CASSLNVAGKYNEQFF.

The CDR3 DNA reads TGTGCCAGCAGTGAACCCCAACAGGGGGCGAAAGCTTTCTTT. The encoded protein is CASSEPQQGAKAFF. This rearrangement joins TRBV25-1 to TRBJ1-1, with 9 bases matching TRBD1. The germline CDR1 and CDR2 sequences are MGHDK and SYGVNS. The V segment lost 2 bases and the J segment 9 bases; nucleotides outside the gene matches: 7. CDR3 size: 14 residues.

The rearrangement links TRBV2 to TRBJ2-7; 8 bases agree with TRBD2. Germline V gene sequence: CDR1 SNHLY, CDR2 FYNNEI. The length of the CDR3 is 12 residues. V dropped 5 bases and J dropped 7; count of bases not matched to a gene: 4. The CDR3 reads CASSKLAEEQYF. CDR3 bases: TGTGCCAGCAGTAAACTAGCGGAGGAGCAGTACTTC.

This rearrangement joins TRBV21-1 to TRBJ2-1; no DNA check was done on the table's D call, TRBD2. TRBV21-1 is designated a pseudogene. The CDR3 is 11 residues long. The DNA of the CDR3 is TGTGCCACCGTCCGAGGGTATGAGCAGTTCTTC. Its translation is CATVRGYEQFF.

The chain combines TRBV7-2 with TRBJ1-1, with 9 bases matching TRBD1. CDR3 size: 13 residues. V shed 3 bases and J 10 bases; nucleotides not matched to a gene: 6. Germline assignment: CDR1 SGHTA and CDR2 FQGNSA. The CDR3 reads CASSLGTGFRAFF. In DNA form, the CDR3 reads TGTGCCAGCAGCTTGGGGACAGGGTTTAGAGCTTTCTTT. Full variable domain (missing parts from reference TRBV7-2 and TRBJ1-1): GAGVSQSPSNKVTEKGKDVELRCDPISGHTALYWYRQSLGQGLEFLIYFQGNSAPDKSGLPSDRFSAERTGGSVSTLTIQRTQQEDSAVYLCASSLGTGFRAFFGQGTRLTVV.

This clone showed up just a few times. The chain recombines TRBV10-1 with TRBJ2-1, with D possibly TRBD1 on 5 matching bases. This CDR3 is built from 17 residues. V shed 2 bases and J shed 4 bases, with 18 bases lying between them. Germline V gene lookup returns CDR1 WNHNN and CDR2 SYGVQD (reference sequence). The CDR3 DNA follows: TGCGCCAGCAGTGAGGGCAGGCTAGGGGATGGATACAATGAGCAGTTCTTC. Translated, it gives CASSEGRLGDGYNEQFF.

V gene TRBV7-6 combines with J gene TRBJ2-2; 8 bases align to TRBD2. The trim removed 4 bases at V and 0 bases at J, leaving 7 bases unmatched. Germline values: CDR1 SGHVS, CDR2 FNYEAQ. CDR3 length: 17 amino acids. The CDR3 coding sequence is TGTGCCAGCAGCTCAAGGACTAGCCCCACGAACACCGGGGAGCTGTTTTTT. This encodes CASSSRTSPTNTGELFF. The full variable domain, completed using reference TRBV7-6 and TRBJ2-2, is GAGVSQSPRYKVTKRGQDVALRCDPISGHVSLYWYRQALGQGPEFLTYFNYEAQQDKSGLPNDRFSAERPEGSISTLTIQRTEQRDSAMYRCASSSRTSPTNTGELFFGEGSRLTVL.

The genes are TRBV6-5 and TRBJ1-4; 9 bases line up with TRBD1. Germline V gene data show CDR1 as MNHEY and CDR2 as SVGAGI. CDR3 length equals 14 residues. With V trimmed by 7 bases and J by 3 bases, 3 bases remained unmatched. CDR3 sequence (DNA): TGTGCCAGCAACAACAGGGGGCCTAATGAAAAACTGTTTTTT. It is translated as CASNNRGPNEKLFF.

This clone was counted a few times. The rearrangement uses TRBV19 and TRBJ1-1; 9 bases fit TRBD1. V lost 3 bases to trimming and J lost 5 bases; unmatched junction nucleotides: 4. CDR3 length: 14 amino acids. Germline V lookup: CDR1 LNHDA, CDR2 SQIVND (reference sequence). The CDR3 DNA is TGTGCCAGTAGTATGTTGGACAGGGGTACTGAAGCTTTCTTT. It yields the protein CASSMLDRGTEAFF.

This clone was seen more than once but under ten times. V is TRBV27 and J is TRBJ1-6, with 8 bases fitting TRBD1. Germline V gives CDR1 MNHEY, CDR2 SMNVEV (reference sequence). Trimming at V came to 1 base and at J to 9 bases, leaving 14 bases not matched to a gene. The CDR3 loop spans 18 amino acids. This CDR3 reads CASSLWATLTGEVSPLHF. In DNA, the CDR3 is TGTGCCAGCAGTTTATGGGCCACCTTGACAGGGGAGGTTTCACCCCTCCACTTT.

This rearrangement joins TRBV6-4 to TRBJ2-7; 13 positions agree with TRBD2. This CDR3 contains 15 residues. Germline CDR1 reads MRHNA; CDR2 reads SNTAGT. Unmatched junction bases numbered 3, after V lost 2 bases and J lost 5 bases. The chain's CDR3 is CASSDGLAGEHEQYF. CDR3 bases: TGTGCCAGCAGTGACGGACTAGCGGGGGAGCACGAGCAGTACTTC.

This chain links TRBV5-1 with TRBJ1-4; the D is unclear. Trimming took 1 base from V and 8 from J, leaving 15 bases between them. The CDR3 sequence is 15 residues long. Germline V gene sequence: CDR1 SGHRS, CDR2 YFSETQ. The CDR3 DNA reads as TGCGCCAGCAGCTTGTCGGCACAGTATACAGAAAAACTGTTTTTT. Translating it yields CASSLSAQYTEKLFF.

The rearrangement links TRBV6-1 to TRBJ1-6; D is ambiguous. Trimming cost V 7 bases and J 3 bases, with 10 bases left between them. This CDR3 contains 14 residues. The germline V gene has CDR1 MNHNS and CDR2 SASEGT. This CDR3 is CASISSGYNSPLHF. CDR3 sequence (DNA): TGTGCCAGCATTAGTTCGGGCTATAATTCACCCCTCCACTTT.

In this sample, this clone turned up a few times. The rearrangement links TRBV5-8 to TRBJ2-1; no definite D call. V was trimmed by 0 bases and J by 7 bases, leaving 11 bases between them. The CDR3 has 14 residues. CDR1 SGHTS and CDR2 YDEGEE come from the germline V gene. CDR3 bases: TGTGCCAGCAGCTTGGGCCTGACTGTGAATGAGCAGTTCTTC. It encodes CASSLGLTVNEQFF.

The chain's CDR3 is CASSFRDGQSTQYF. CDR3 bases: TGCGCCAGCAGCTTCCGGGACGGACAGTCTACGCAGTATTTT. The chain links TRBV5-1 to TRBJ2-3, with D maybe TRBD1 (6 bases). Germline-derived CDR1 and CDR2 are SGHRS and YFSETQ. V gave up 2 bases and J gave up 8 bases, with 15 bases separating them. This CDR3 comprises 14 residues.

This clone appeared a few times. The chain carries TRBV7-6 and TRBJ2-1, with 10 bases matching TRBD1. CDR1 is SGHVS, CDR2 FNYEAQ, per germline. Germline trimming cut 5 bases from V and 15 bases from J; bases unmatched to any gene: 10. The CDR3 spans 13 residues. This chain's CDR3 is CASSNGQGGKTFF. CDR3 coding DNA: TGTGCCAGCAGCAACGGACAGGGGGGCAAAACGTTCTTC.

V gene TRBV27 combines with J gene TRBJ2-6; 10 bases match TRBD1. CDR1 is MNHEY and CDR2 is SMNVEV in the germline V gene (reference sequence). This CDR3 contains 16 residues. The J segment lost 3 bases and the V segment lost 2 bases, leaving 1 base of the junction unmatched. The CDR3 reads CASSLGQGVGANVLTF. CDR3 DNA sequence: TGTGCCAGCAGTTTAGGACAGGGGGTTGGGGCCAACGTCCTGACTTTC.

The chain employs TRBV4-1 and TRBJ2-7; D is perhaps TRBD2 (5 bases). The ends were cut back, 1 base at V and 3 bases at J, with 13 bases in the middle. CDR3 length: 15 amino acids. Per germline, CDR1 MGHRA and CDR2 YSYEKL. CDR3 sequence reads: CASSQGARGFYEQYF. CDR3 DNA sequence: TGCGCCAGCAGCCAAGGGGCCCGGGGTTTCTACGAGCAGTACTTC.

Regarding this clone: This sample also contains other DNA sequences that code for the same CDR3. V is TRBV18 and J is TRBJ1-1, with TRBD1 matching 8 bases. V shed 7 bases and J 5 bases; nucleotides not matched to a gene: 6. The CDR3 covers 13 residues. Germline lookup yields CDR1 KGHSH and CDR2 LQKENI. The DNA for the CDR3 is TGTGCCAGCTGCATTGGGGACAGGACTGAAGCTTTCTTT. Protein sequence: CASCIGDRTEAFF. The full variable domain, completed using reference TRBV18 and TRBJ1-1, is NAGVMQNPRHLVRRRGQEARLRCSPMKGHSHVYWYRQLPEEGLKFMVYLQKENIIDESGMPKERFSAEFPKEGPSILRIQQVVRGDSAAYFCASCIGDRTEAFFGQGTRLTVV.